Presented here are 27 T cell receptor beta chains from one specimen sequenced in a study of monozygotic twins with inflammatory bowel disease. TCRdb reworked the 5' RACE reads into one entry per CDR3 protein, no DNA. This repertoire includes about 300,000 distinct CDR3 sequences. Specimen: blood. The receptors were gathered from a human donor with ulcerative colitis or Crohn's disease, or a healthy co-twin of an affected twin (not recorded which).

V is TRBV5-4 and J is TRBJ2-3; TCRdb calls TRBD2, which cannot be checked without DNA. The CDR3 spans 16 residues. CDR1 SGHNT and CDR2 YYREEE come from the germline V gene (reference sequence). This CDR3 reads CASSPRDSVGPDTQYF.

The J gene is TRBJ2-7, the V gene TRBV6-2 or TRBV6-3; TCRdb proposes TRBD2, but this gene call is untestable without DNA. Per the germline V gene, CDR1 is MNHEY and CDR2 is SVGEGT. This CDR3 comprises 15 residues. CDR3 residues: CASSPGLAGVREQYF.

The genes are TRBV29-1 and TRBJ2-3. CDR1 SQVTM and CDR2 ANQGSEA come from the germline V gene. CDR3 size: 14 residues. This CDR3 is CSVEWRPNTDTQYF.

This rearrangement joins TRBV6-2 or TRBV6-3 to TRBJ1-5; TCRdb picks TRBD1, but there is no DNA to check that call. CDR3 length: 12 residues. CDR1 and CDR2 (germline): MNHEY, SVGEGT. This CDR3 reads CAIRRGNQPQHF.

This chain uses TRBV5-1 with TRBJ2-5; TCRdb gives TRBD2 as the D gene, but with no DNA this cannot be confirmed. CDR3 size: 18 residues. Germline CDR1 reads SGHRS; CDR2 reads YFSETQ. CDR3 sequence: CASSSGLAGDILRETQYF.

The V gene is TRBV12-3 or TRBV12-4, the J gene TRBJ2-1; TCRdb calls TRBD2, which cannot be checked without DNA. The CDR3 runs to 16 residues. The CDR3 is CASSFRRLAEYNEQFF.

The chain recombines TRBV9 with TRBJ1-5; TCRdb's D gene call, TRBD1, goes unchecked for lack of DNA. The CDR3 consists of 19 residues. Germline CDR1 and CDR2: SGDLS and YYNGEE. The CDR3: CASSGGTGDGNGVNQPQHF.

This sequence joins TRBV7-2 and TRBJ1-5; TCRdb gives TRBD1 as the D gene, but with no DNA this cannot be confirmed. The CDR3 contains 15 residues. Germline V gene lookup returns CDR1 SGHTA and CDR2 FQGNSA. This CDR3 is CASSLGQGRHQPQHF.

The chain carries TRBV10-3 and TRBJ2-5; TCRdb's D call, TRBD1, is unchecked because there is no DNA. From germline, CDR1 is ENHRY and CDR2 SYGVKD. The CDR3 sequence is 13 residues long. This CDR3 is CAARGGVAETQYF.

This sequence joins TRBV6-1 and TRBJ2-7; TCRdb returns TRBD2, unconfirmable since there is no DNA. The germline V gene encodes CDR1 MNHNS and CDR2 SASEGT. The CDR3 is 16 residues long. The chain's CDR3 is CASSEAGTSAAYEQYF.

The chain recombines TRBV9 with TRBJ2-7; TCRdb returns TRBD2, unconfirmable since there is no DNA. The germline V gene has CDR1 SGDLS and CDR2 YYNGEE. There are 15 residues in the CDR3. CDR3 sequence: CASSVGLREVGEQYF.

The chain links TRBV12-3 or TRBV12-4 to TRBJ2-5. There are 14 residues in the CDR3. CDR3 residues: CASSLGLLGETQYF.

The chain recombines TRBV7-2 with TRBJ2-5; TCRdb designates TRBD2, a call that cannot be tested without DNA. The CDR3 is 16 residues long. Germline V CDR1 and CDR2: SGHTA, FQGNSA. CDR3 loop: CASSLVTSGGEKTQYF.

The CDR3: CASSQPTGAETQYF. This chain joins TRBV4-1 and TRBJ2-5; TCRdb returns TRBD1, unconfirmable since there is no DNA. CDR3 length: 14 amino acids. Germline V gives CDR1 MGHRA, CDR2 YSYEKL.

This CDR3 is CASLLDRGYEQYF. The chain couples TRBV7-2 to TRBJ2-7; TCRdb picks TRBD1, but there is no DNA to check that call. Germline V lookup: CDR1 SGHTA, CDR2 FQGNSA. The CDR3 sequence is 13 residues long. Drawing the rest from reference TRBV7-2 and TRBJ2-7, the complete variable domain is GAGVSQSPSNKVTEKGKDVELRCDPISGHTALYWYRQSLGQGLEFLIYFQGNSAPDKSGLPSDRFSAERTGGSVSTLTIQRTQQEDSAVYLCASLLDRGYEQYFGPGTRLTVT.

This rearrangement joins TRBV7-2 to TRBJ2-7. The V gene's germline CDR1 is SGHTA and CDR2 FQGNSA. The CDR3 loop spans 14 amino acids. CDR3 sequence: CASTGGGSSYEQYF.

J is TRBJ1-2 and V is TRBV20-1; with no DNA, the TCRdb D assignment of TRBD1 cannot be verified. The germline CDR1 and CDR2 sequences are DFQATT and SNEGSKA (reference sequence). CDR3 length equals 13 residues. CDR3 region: CSASGQGGYGYTF.

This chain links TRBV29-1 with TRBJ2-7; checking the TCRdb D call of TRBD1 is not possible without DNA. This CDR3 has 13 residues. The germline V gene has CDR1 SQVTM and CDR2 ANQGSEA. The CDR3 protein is CSAAQGRSYEQYF.

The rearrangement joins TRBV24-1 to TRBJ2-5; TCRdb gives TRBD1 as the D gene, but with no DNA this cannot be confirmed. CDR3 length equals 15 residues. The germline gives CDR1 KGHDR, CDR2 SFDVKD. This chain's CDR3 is CATSDTTGNQETQYF.

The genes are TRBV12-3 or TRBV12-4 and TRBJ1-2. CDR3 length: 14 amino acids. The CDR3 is CASSLGGPVDGYTF.

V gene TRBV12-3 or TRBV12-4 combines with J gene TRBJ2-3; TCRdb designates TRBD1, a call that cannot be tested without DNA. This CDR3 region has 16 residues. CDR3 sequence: CASSSGSAASTDTQYF.

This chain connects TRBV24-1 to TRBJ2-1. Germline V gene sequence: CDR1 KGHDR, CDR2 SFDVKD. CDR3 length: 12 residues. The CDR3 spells CATSDLLTEQFF.

The CDR3 spells CSARLAGGYNEQFF. This chain uses TRBV20-1 with TRBJ2-1; TCRdb returns TRBD2, unconfirmable since there is no DNA. CDR1 DFQATT and CDR2 SNEGSKA come from the germline V gene (reference sequence). This CDR3 spans 14 amino acids.

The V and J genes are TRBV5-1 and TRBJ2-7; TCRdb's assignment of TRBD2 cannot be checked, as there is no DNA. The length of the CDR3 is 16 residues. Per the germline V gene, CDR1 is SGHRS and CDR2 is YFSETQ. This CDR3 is CASSTTRLAGDYEQYF.

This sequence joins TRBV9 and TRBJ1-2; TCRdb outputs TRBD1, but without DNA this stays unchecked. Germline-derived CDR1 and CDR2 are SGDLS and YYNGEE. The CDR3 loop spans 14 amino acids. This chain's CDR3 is CASSVAQGNYGYTF.

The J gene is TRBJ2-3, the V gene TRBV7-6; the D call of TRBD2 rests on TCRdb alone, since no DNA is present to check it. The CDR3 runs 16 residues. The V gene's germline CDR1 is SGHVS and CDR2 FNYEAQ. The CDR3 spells CASSLEGLGVKDTQYF. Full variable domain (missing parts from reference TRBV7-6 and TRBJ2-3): GAGVSQSPRYKVTKRGQDVALRCDPISGHVSLYWYRQALGQGPEFLTYFNYEAQQDKSGLPNDRFSAERPEGSISTLTIQRTEQRDSAMYRCASSLEGLGVKDTQYFGPGTRLTVL.

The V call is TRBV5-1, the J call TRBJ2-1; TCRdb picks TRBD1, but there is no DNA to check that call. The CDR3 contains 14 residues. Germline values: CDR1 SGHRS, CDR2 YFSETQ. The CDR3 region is CASSSYNRGNEQFF.